The 11 T cell receptor beta chains below all came from one sample that was sequenced in a study of T cell clonotyping in hematopoietic cell transplantation. The assay was immunoSEQ multiplex PCR, and TCRdb's table has in-frame clones only and misses some. This sample carries about 41,000 clones, nearly 97% of them seen once, and the ten largest clones take approximately 0.9%. Sample: peripheral blood mononuclear cells. The receptors were sampled from a man aged 25-40 years in good health. Some clones in this sample may be carry-over from other donors' samples.

V gene TRBV4-1 combines with J gene TRBJ2-1; D not certain. Germline values: CDR1 MGHRA, CDR2 YSYEKL. Trimming cost V 3 bases and J 0 bases, with 9 bases left between them. The CDR3 totals 15 residues. The CDR3 region is CASSQTRSSYNEQFF. The CDR3 coding sequence is TGCGCCAGCAGCCAGACGCGGAGCTCCTACAATGAGCAGTTCTTC.

The rearrangement links TRBV4-1 to TRBJ1-5; no clear D gene. Looked up from germline, CDR1 is MGHRA and CDR2 is YSYEKL. The length of the CDR3 is 15 residues. The germline V and J ends were trimmed by 0 bases and 7 bases, with 13 bases remaining between them. CDR3 sequence (DNA): TGCGCCAGCAGCCAAGAGGGCTACAGCGAGCAGCCCCAGCATTTT. Its translation: CASSQEGYSEQPQHF.

The chain joins TRBV19 to TRBJ2-2, with D perhaps given as TRBD1 or TRBD2 (5 bases each). Looked up from germline, CDR1 is LNHDA and CDR2 is SQIVND (reference sequence). The CDR3 is 17 residues long. The V and J ends lost 6 bases and 6 bases respectively, with 23 bases between them. DNA for the CDR3: TGTGCCAGTAGGGACGGGACGACGGTTGGAGAGTCCGGGGAGCTGTTTTTT. Residues: CASRDGTTVGESGELFF. The variable domain in full, completed from reference TRBV19 and TRBJ2-2, reads DGGITQSPKYLFRKEGQNVTLSCEQNLNHDAMYWYRQDPGQGLRLIYYSQIVNDFQKGDIAEGYSVSREKKESFPLTVTSAQKNPTAFYLCASRDGTTVGESGELFFGEGSRLTVL.

The V and J genes are TRBV6-4 and TRBJ2-2; TRBD1 matches at 7 bases. The CDR3 runs 15 residues. The V gene end was trimmed by 6 bases and the J gene end by 5 bases; junction bases not matched to a gene: 9. Germline V gene lookup returns CDR1 MRHNA and CDR2 SNTAGT. CDR3 in amino acids: CASRDTGEETGELFF. The DNA of the CDR3 is TGTGCCAGCAGAGATACAGGGGAAGAGACCGGGGAGCTGTTTTTT.

The gene calls are TRBV27 and TRBJ1-2, with 10 bases matching TRBD1. The CDR3 spans 17 residues. Germline V gives CDR1 MNHEY, CDR2 SMNVEV (reference sequence). Unmatched junction bases numbered 13, after V lost 5 bases and J lost 4 bases. The CDR3 region has the DNA TGTGCCAGCAGTGCCGTGACAGGGGGCTCTCTGGGCTATGGCTACACCTTC. Translation gives CASSAVTGGSLGYGYTF.

The V gene is TRBV5-8, the J gene TRBJ1-1; 8 bases line up with TRBD1. The J segment lost 10 bases and the V segment lost 2 bases, leaving 10 bases of the junction unmatched. Germline V gives CDR1 SGHTS, CDR2 YDEGEE. This CDR3 is 14 amino acids long. The CDR3 nucleotides are TGTGCCAGCAGCTTAGACAGGGGATTGGTCGGAGCTTTCTTT. Encoded protein: CASSLDRGLVGAFF.

CDR3 nucleotide sequence: TGTGCCACCAGCAGAGATCCAGGACCCCAAGAGACCCAGTACTTC. Its protein is CATSRDPGPQETQYF. The J gene is TRBJ2-5, the V gene TRBV15, with no clear D. The CDR3 length is 15 residues. CDR1 is LNHNV, CDR2 YYDKDF, per germline (reference sequence). Trimming pared 0 bases from V and 1 base from J, leaving 9 bases between.

This sequence joins TRBV30 and TRBJ2-7, with 7 bases lining up with TRBD2. This CDR3 is built from 12 residues. The germline V gene encodes CDR1 GTSNPN and CDR2 SVGIG (reference sequence). With 4 bases clipped from V and 2 bases from J, the junction kept 2 bases outside the gene matches. The CDR3 region has the DNA TGTGCCTGGACTAGCGGTACCTACGAGCAGTACTTC. Protein product: CAWTSGTYEQYF. Looking up the rest from reference TRBV30 and TRBJ2-7 gives the full variable domain: SQTIHQWPATLVQPVGSPLSLECTVEGTSNPNLYWYRQAAGRGLQLLFYSVGIGQISSEVPQNLSASRPQDRQFILSSKKLLLSDSGFYLCAWTSGTYEQYFGPGTRLTVT.

The chain is built from TRBV6-5 and TRBJ1-2, with D possibly TRBD1 on 5 matching bases. Trimming removed 2 bases at V and 1 base at J, with 5 bases between. This CDR3 has 13 amino acids. CDR1 MNHEY and CDR2 SVGAGI come from the germline V gene. The CDR3 loop is CASSYGHNYGYTF. As DNA, the CDR3 is TGTGCCAGCAGTTACGGACATAACTATGGCTACACCTTC.

This rearrangement joins TRBV4-3 to TRBJ2-7; D is ambiguous. V was shortened by 1 base and J by 2 bases, with 9 bases between the two germline ends. The CDR3 is 14 residues long. Germline V gene sequence: CDR1 LGHNA, CDR2 YSLEER. In DNA form, the CDR3 reads TGCGCCAGCAGCCAAGTGGGCGGAGCCTACGAGCAGTACTTC. Translated: CASSQVGGAYEQYF.

V gene TRBV6-5 combines with J gene TRBJ1-3; 7 bases map to TRBD1. V was clipped by 4 bases and J by 4 bases; unmatched bases: 7. The CDR3 sequence is 15 residues long. Germline V lookup: CDR1 MNHEY, CDR2 SVGAGI. This chain's CDR3 is CASSWRQGGGNTIYF. CDR3 nucleotide sequence: TGTGCCAGCAGTTGGAGACAGGGTGGAGGAAACACCATATATTTT.